The 30 T cell receptor beta chains presented below share a single source sample, sequenced in a study of T cells in Graves' hyperthyroidism and ophthalmopathy. The source material, RNA transcripts, was used to amplify TCR beta CDR3 regions. The study used the HTBI primer set for a first-round RT-PCR of the TCR CDR3. One entry per CDR3 protein results from TCRdb running MiXCR on the multiplex PCR reads. The sample has roughly 560,000 distinct CDR3 sequences, roughly 14% seen once; the top ten hold 3.5% to 4.5%. Specimen: blood. The receptors here all came from a woman in her thirties or forties with Graves' ophthalmopathy.

This clonotype was counted ten times or more. The chain links TRBV28 to TRBJ1-1; D gene ambiguous. V dropped 8 bases and J dropped 1 base, with 17 bases sitting between them. Germline values: CDR1 MDHEN, CDR2 SYDVKM. CDR3 size: 15 residues. CDR3 in amino acids: CASGGWMGSNTEAFF. CDR3 nucleotides: TGTGCCAGCGGAGGGTGGATGGGGTCGAACACTGAAGCTTTCTTT.

This clonotype was observed a few times. A read error may produce the germline difference seen at one junction end. This sequence joins TRBV27 and TRBJ1-1, with D unresolved. The CDR3 runs 14 residues. Germline CDR1 is MNHEY and CDR2 is SMNVEV (reference sequence). Here the CDR3 DNA reads TGTACCAGCAGTTTCGGGAGCAGGAACACTGAAGCTTTCTTT. Translating it yields CTSSFGSRNTEAFF.

This clonotype was observed many times. This chain links TRBV30 with TRBJ2-5; 7 bases are shared with TRBD1. This CDR3 spans 14 amino acids. Per the germline V gene, CDR1 is GTSNPN and CDR2 is SVGIG (reference sequence). Germline trimming cut 2 bases from V and 5 bases from J; bases unmatched to any gene: 8. CDR3 DNA sequence: TGTGCCTGGAGTCTCGGGACAGTAGCGGAGACCCAGTACTTC. Translated: CAWSLGTVAETQYF. Using reference TRBV30 and TRBJ2-5 for the parts outside the CDR3, the full variable domain is SQTIHQWPATLVQPVGSPLSLECTVEGTSNPNLYWYRQAAGRGLQLLFYSVGIGQISSEVPQNLSASRPQDRQFILSSKKLLLSDSGFYLCAWSLGTVAETQYFGPGTRLLVL.

This clonotype was found many times. The chain combines TRBV27 with TRBJ1-1, with D possibly matching TRBD1 (6 bases). This CDR3 has 16 amino acids. With 1 base removed from V and 11 bases from J, the gap between germline ends came to 23 bases. Germline assignment: CDR1 MNHEY and CDR2 SMNVEV (reference sequence). The CDR3 spells CASSLLFSADRHHAFF. CDR3 bases: TGTGCCAGCAGTTTATTATTCTCAGCGGACAGACATCACGCTTTCTTT.

V and J are TRBV7-8 and TRBJ2-7; 8 positions match TRBD2. Germline V gene lookup returns CDR1 SGHVS and CDR2 FQNEAQ. The CDR3 runs 15 residues. The V and J ends lost 4 bases and 2 bases, in that order; junction bases with no gene match: 7. The CDR3 loop reads CASSSLSGVTYEQYF. For the CDR3, the DNA is TGTGCCAGCAGCTCCCTTAGCGGGGTTACCTACGAGCAGTACTTC.

This clonotype has at least ten counts. The chain carries TRBV18 and TRBJ1-2, with 9 bases aligning to TRBD1. The germline gives CDR1 KGHSH, CDR2 LQKENI. The CDR3 totals 16 residues. Trimming took 3 bases from V and 5 from J; bases not matched to a gene: 10. Here the CDR3 DNA reads TGTGCCAGCTCACCGGACAGGGGCCGTACCGTATATGGCTACACCTTC. It specifies CASSPDRGRTVYGYTF.

This clonotype was seen ten or more times. The gene calls are TRBV13 and TRBJ1-2; D possibly corresponds to TRBD1 (6 bases). This CDR3 comprises 15 residues. The germline CDR1 and CDR2 sequences are PRHDT and FYEKMQ (reference sequence). The ends were cut back, 1 base at V and 3 bases at J, with 12 bases in the middle. CDR3 in amino acids: CASSLAQGKDYGYTF. CDR3 sequence (DNA): TGTGCCAGCAGCTTAGCGCAGGGGAAGGACTATGGCTACACCTTC. The full variable domain, in which reference TRBV13 and TRBJ1-2 provide the parts outside the CDR3, is AAGVIQSPRHLIKEKRETATLKCYPIPRHDTVYWYQQGPGQDPQFLISFYEKMQSDKGSIPDRFSAQQFSDYHSELNMSSLELGDSALYFCASSLAQGKDYGYTFGSGTRLTVV.

This clonotype was counted ten times or more. The chain links TRBV11-2 to TRBJ2-5, with TRBD2 identical over 14 bases. V lost 0 bases and J lost 6; bases outside the gene matches: 6. Germline-derived CDR1 and CDR2 are SGHAT and FQNNGV. There are 17 residues in the CDR3. The CDR3 DNA sequence: TGTGCCAGCAGCTTAGAGGCCGGACTAGCGGGAGGAAAGACCCAGTACTTC. Amino acids: CASSLEAGLAGGKTQYF.

The rearrangement uses TRBV29-1 and TRBJ2-4; perhaps TRBD2 as D (6 bases). The CDR3 has 12 residues. V was trimmed by 4 bases and J by 7 bases, leaving 11 bases between them. CDR1 and CDR2 (germline): SQVTM, ANQGSEA. This CDR3 reads CSVVGGVNIQYF. In DNA form, the CDR3 reads TGCAGCGTTGTTGGAGGGGTGAACATTCAGTACTTC.

This clonotype was counted ten times or more. It may be a read error: a sequence one base away is much more abundant. This chain uses TRBV6-5 with TRBJ2-7; 10 nucleotides agree with TRBD1. Per the germline V gene, CDR1 is MNHEY and CDR2 is SVGAGI. The CDR3 is made up of 15 amino acids. The CDR3, as DNA: TGTGCCAGCAGTTACCCCGGGACAGGGGTGGGCGAGCAGCACTTC. Amino acids: CASSYPGTGVGEQHF.

This clonotype was counted at least ten times. The chain links TRBV6-1 to TRBJ1-1; perhaps TRBD1 as D (6 bases). Germline V gives CDR1 MNHNS, CDR2 SASEGT. The CDR3 sequence is 13 residues long. V lost 6 bases and J 3 bases, leaving 11 bases between the germline ends. CDR3 region: CASSWGQDTEAFF. For the CDR3, the DNA is TGTGCCAGCAGCTGGGGGCAAGACACTGAAGCTTTCTTT.

The chain links TRBV7-8 to TRBJ1-2; D is unclear. The CDR3 length is 14 residues. Germline CDR1 SGHVS, CDR2 FQNEAQ. V lost 4 bases, J lost 6 bases, and 15 bases lay in between. CDR3 residues: CASSSTSGVDGYTF. CDR3 bases: TGTGCCAGCAGCTCAACGTCCGGTGTTGATGGCTACACCTTC.

In this sample, this clonotype turned up many times. This chain joins TRBV6-1 and TRBJ1-2; a weak D match, TRBD1 (6 bases). Germline CDR1 and CDR2: MNHNS and SASEGT. Trimming removed 2 bases from V and 8 bases from J, with 15 bases in between. This CDR3 is 14 amino acids long. In DNA, the CDR3 is TGTGCCAGCAGTGAACCGACAGGCCCCCGGGGCTACACCTTC. This gives the protein CASSEPTGPRGYTF.

This clonotype was detected ten times or more. The V call is TRBV27, the J call TRBJ1-1; no definite D call. Germline V CDR1 and CDR2: MNHEY, SMNVEV (reference sequence). The CDR3 covers 14 residues. Deletions cut 2 bases from V and 5 bases from J, with 12 bases between. Here the CDR3 DNA reads TGTGCCAGCAGTTTAGGCCCCGGGAGGACTGAAGCTTTCTTT. It yields the protein CASSLGPGRTEAFF.

This clonotype was found many times. The J gene is TRBJ1-1, the V gene TRBV12-3 or TRBV12-4; D might be TRBD1 (5 bases). The CDR3 extends over 14 amino acids. V lost 3 bases to trimming and J lost 3 bases, with 11 bases between them. This chain's CDR3 is CASSFEGSDTEAFF. Here the CDR3 DNA reads TGTGCCAGCAGTTTTGAGGGGTCGGACACTGAAGCTTTCTTT.

The V and J genes are TRBV19 and TRBJ2-7; 10 nucleotides match TRBD2. The CDR3 loop spans 14 amino acids. V trimming: 8 bases; J trimming: 7 bases; junction bases outside the gene matches: 11. Germline V gene lookup returns CDR1 LNHDA and CDR2 SQIVND (reference sequence). Here the CDR3 reads CASGSGRASEEQYF. CDR3 bases: TGTGCCAGTGGCAGCGGGAGGGCGAGTGAGGAGCAGTACTTC.

At least ten counts were recorded for this clonotype. The chain combines TRBV5-1 with TRBJ2-6; D not resolved. Trimming cost V 6 bases and J 0 bases, with 1 base left between them. CDR3 length: 12 amino acids. Germline loops: CDR1 SGHRS, CDR2 YFSETQ. CDR3 bases: TGCGCCAGCATCTCTGGGGCCAACGTCCTGACTTTC. Protein: CASISGANVLTF.

The CDR3 DNA follows: TGTGCCAGCAGTTACTTTTCTAAGAACACTGAAGCTTTCTTT. This gives the protein CASSYFSKNTEAFF. The chain has TRBV6-2 or TRBV6-3 and TRBJ1-1; unclear D gene. Trimming took off 1 base at V and 1 base at J, with 7 bases between the two ends. Germline assignment: CDR1 MNHEY and CDR2 SVGEGT. The CDR3 totals 14 residues.

This clonotype was detected many times. The rearrangement joins TRBV11-2 to TRBJ2-4; the D gene is possibly TRBD1 (5 bases). This CDR3 spans 18 amino acids. Germline V gene data show CDR1 as SGHAT and CDR2 as FQNNGV. Trimming left V 4 bases short and J 0 bases short, with 19 bases between. CDR3 nucleotide sequence: TGTGCCAGCAGCTCGAAACAGGCAATCACCTTAGCCAAAAACATTCAGTACTTC. It codes for CASSSKQAITLAKNIQYF. The whole variable domain, remainder taken from reference TRBV11-2 and TRBJ2-4, is EAGVAQSPRYKIIEKRQSVAFWCNPISGHATLYWYQQILGQGPKLLIQFQNNGVVDDSQLPKDRFSAERLKGVDSTLKIQPAKLEDSAVYLCASSSKQAITLAKNIQYFGAGTRLSVL.

The chain is built from TRBV28 and TRBJ2-7; 11 bases fit TRBD2. Germline assignment: CDR1 MDHEN and CDR2 SYDVKM. The trim removed 8 bases at V and 3 bases at J, leaving 6 bases unmatched. The CDR3 contains 14 residues. CDR3 sequence (DNA): TGTGCCAGCGTTCTAGCGGGAGGCATCTACGAGCAGTACTTC. Protein: CASVLAGGIYEQYF.

This clonotype was detected ten times or more. V gene TRBV19 combines with J gene TRBJ2-2; 9 bases agree with TRBD1. V lost 3 bases, J lost 4 bases, and 6 bases stayed unmatched. The CDR3 sequence is 16 residues long. CDR1 is LNHDA and CDR2 is SQIVND in the germline V gene (reference sequence). The DNA for the CDR3 is TGTGCCAGTAGTATGGAGACAGGGGGGATCACCGGGGAGCTGTTTTTT. Protein: CASSMETGGITGELFF.

This clonotype showed up just a few times. The V and J genes are TRBV10-3 and TRBJ2-2, with no clear D. The CDR3 length is 13 residues. Germline CDR1 reads ENHRY; CDR2 reads SYGVKD. V lost 7 bases to trimming and J lost 1 base, with 7 bases between them. The CDR3 DNA follows: TGTGCCATCACAGGAATGAACACCGGGGAGCTGTTTTTT. This translates into CAITGMNTGELFF.

This clonotype was recorded many times. This chain connects TRBV5-6 to TRBJ2-7; 7 bases align to TRBD2. Germline-derived CDR1 and CDR2 are SGHDT and YYEEEE. After removal of 0 bases from V and 2 bases from J, the junction contained 5 bases not matched to a gene. CDR3 length equals 15 residues. CDR3 DNA: TGTGCCAGCAGCTTGGTGGCTAGCGGCCCCTACGAGCAGTACTTC. It is translated as CASSLVASGPYEQYF.

This clonotype was picked up many times. The chain combines TRBV19 with TRBJ1-1; TRBD1 agrees at 7 bases. In germline, CDR1 is LNHDA, CDR2 SQIVND (reference sequence). CDR3 length: 13 amino acids. V was pared by 3 bases and J by 6 bases, with 4 bases of the junction left unmatched. CDR3 DNA sequence: TGTGCCAGTAGTATGGGACAGTTCGCTGAAGCTTTCTTT. Translation gives CASSMGQFAEAFF.

This clonotype showed up many times. This rearrangement joins TRBV28 to TRBJ2-2, with TRBD2 matching 7 bases. Per germline, CDR1 MDHEN and CDR2 SYDVKM. V gave up 3 bases and J gave up 2 bases; unmatched junction bases: 3. The CDR3 covers 15 residues. In DNA form, the CDR3 reads TGTGCCAGCAGTTTCCGGGACTACAACACCGGGGAGCTGTTTTTT. Translating it yields CASSFRDYNTGELFF.

This clonotype was observed at least ten times. The chain combines TRBV6-1 with TRBJ2-2; 9 positions match TRBD2. V was pared by 6 bases and J by 2 bases, with 4 bases of the junction left unmatched. CDR1 is MNHNS, CDR2 SASEGT, per germline. This CDR3 has 15 residues. The CDR3 spells CASRTSGGNTGELFF. The CDR3 DNA sequence: TGTGCCAGCAGGACTAGCGGAGGAAACACCGGGGAGCTGTTTTTT.

This sequence joins TRBV12-3 or TRBV12-4 and TRBJ2-7, with TRBD2 identical over 13 bases. V lost 1 base to trimming and J lost 8 bases; unmatched junction nucleotides: 2. The CDR3 is made up of 14 amino acids. Here the CDR3 reads CASSLGGLAGKQYF. For the CDR3, the DNA is TGTGCCAGCAGTTTAGGGGGACTAGCGGGGAAGCAGTACTTC.

In its sample, this clonotype was seen many times. The rearrangement uses TRBV30 and TRBJ2-7; D gene ambiguous. CDR1 and CDR2 from the germline V gene are GTSNPN and SVGIG (reference sequence). The CDR3 is made up of 13 amino acids. The V gene lost 5 bases and the J gene lost 3 bases, with 14 bases spanning the gap. The CDR3 protein is CAWGSLVDYEQYF. The CDR3 region has the DNA TGTGCCTGGGGTTCGTTAGTGGACTACGAGCAGTACTTC. The whole variable domain, filled in from reference TRBV30 and TRBJ2-7, reads SQTIHQWPATLVQPVGSPLSLECTVEGTSNPNLYWYRQAAGRGLQLLFYSVGIGQISSEVPQNLSASRPQDRQFILSSKKLLLSDSGFYLCAWGSLVDYEQYFGPGTRLTVT.

J is TRBJ2-3 and V is TRBV20-1, with D hard to call. The germline V gene has CDR1 DFQATT and CDR2 SNEGSKA (reference sequence). The CDR3 sequence is 13 residues long. V lost 0 bases and J 5 bases, leaving 9 bases between the germline ends. The CDR3, as DNA: TGCAGTGCTAGAGAGCCCGAGAAAGATACGCAGTATTTT. This gives the protein CSAREPEKDTQYF.

This clonotype was recorded many times. This clone may be a read error of a much larger clone one base away. The final CDR3 position lacks the conserved phenylalanine or tryptophan, pointing to a likely read error. The chain has TRBV7-8 and TRBJ1-1; D remains unclear. Germline V CDR1 and CDR2: SGHVS, FQNEAQ. The V gene lost 5 bases and the J gene lost 1 base, with 14 bases spanning the gap. This CDR3 is 15 amino acids long. CDR3 nucleotides: TGTGCCAGCAGCCACAAAACATCAGGGAACACTGAAGCTTTCTCT. Protein: CASSHKTSGNTEAFS.